This T cell receptor beta chain comes out of a study of shared clonotypes between healthy human individuals. Study-level background: The people who gave samples were two women and a few men aged 18 to 49. Overall study findings and caveats: The authors expected sequencing depth to affect clonotype sharing among donors. As a rule, naive subsets had a larger estimated richness than memory subsets.

The assay ran at deep level. Method: immunoSEQ multiplex PCR; TCRdb's copy keeps in-frame clones and lacks some. There are around 720,000 clones in the sample; around 73% occur only once, and around 2% lies in the top ten. Trimming cost V 1 base and J 3 bases, with 10 bases left between them. CDR3 length: 14 residues. Germline values: CDR1 SGHDT, CDR2 YYEEEE. In the case of this clone: Its antigen is unidentified.

This chain uses TRBV5-6 with TRBJ1-1; possible D gene TRBD1, 5 bases. Sequencing was done on a sample of memory CD4+ T cells sorted from blood. Sample subset: CD45RA-negative fraction. The source of this sequence is a woman in her twenties or thirties in good health. The CDR3 bases are TGTGCCAGCAGCTTGTTGGAGGGGTACACTGAAGCTTTCTTT. It yields the protein CASSLLEGYTEAFF. The variable domain in full, with the rest retrieved from reference TRBV5-6 and TRBJ1-1, is DAGVTQSPTHLIKTRGQQVTLRCSPKSGHDTVSWYQQALGQGPQFIFQYYEEEERQRGNFPDRFSGHQFPNYSSELNVNALLLGDSALYLCASSLLEGYTEAFFGQGTRLTVV.